Presented here are 8 T cell receptor beta chains from one specimen sequenced in a study of T cells in Graves' hyperthyroidism and ophthalmopathy. Amplification yielded TCR beta CDR3 regions, with RNA transcripts as the source. TCR CDR3 regions were first amplified by RT-PCR with HTBI primers. Via MiXCR, TCRdb re-called the multiplex PCR reads, giving one row per CDR3 protein. The data hold nearly 750,000 distinct CDR3 sequences, with around 40% observed a single time. The specimen was blood. The receptors come from a woman aged 40 to 50 with Graves' hyperthyroidism.

Remarks on this clonotype: The DNA is omitted, as the CDR3 cannot be located on it reliably, and the CDR3 follows TCRdb's listing. The gene calls are TRBV7-3 and TRBJ2-7; TRBD1 reflects the table's D call only, with no check against the DNA. The CDR3 totals 21 residues, both ends included. Germline V lookup: CDR1 SGHTA, CDR2 FQGTGA. The chain's CDR3 is CASSFYICSARLTGHTYEQYF.

This clonotype was detected ten times or more. CDR3: CASSIFGRCYEQYF. The CDR3 nucleotides read TGTGCCAGTAGTATTTTCGGGAGATGCTACGAGCAGTACTTC. This chain uses TRBV19 with TRBJ2-7; a possible D gene is TRBD2 (6 bases). The CDR3 loop spans 14 amino acids. The germline V and J ends were trimmed by 3 bases and 3 bases, with 12 bases remaining between them. CDR1 is LNHDA and CDR2 is SQIVND in the germline V gene (reference sequence).

This chain joins TRBV10-3 and TRBJ2-3; possible D gene TRBD2, 6 bases. Trimming stripped 11 bases from V and 0 bases from J, with 15 bases between. Germline values: CDR1 ENHRY, CDR2 SYGVKD. There are 14 residues in the CDR3. Here the CDR3 DNA reads TGTGCCGTAGATAGCGGAACTAGCACAGATACGCAGTATTTT. This translates into CAVDSGTSTDTQYF.

In its sample, this clonotype was seen many times. The chain recombines TRBV20-1 with TRBJ2-5, with TRBD2 matching 8 bases. CDR1 and CDR2 from the germline V gene are DFQATT and SNEGSKA (reference sequence). V lost 3 bases to trimming and J lost 6 bases; unmatched junction nucleotides: 9. The CDR3 runs 14 residues. CDR3 amino acids: CSARGGLGGKTQYF. The CDR3 DNA reads TGCAGTGCTAGGGGGGGACTAGGGGGAAAGACCCAGTACTTC.

The chain recombines TRBV5-5 with TRBJ2-2; TRBD2 matches at 11 bases. The CDR3 consists of 16 residues. V shed 2 bases and J 4 bases; nucleotides not matched to a gene: 4. Germline V gene lookup returns CDR1 SGHKS and CDR2 YYEKEE (reference sequence). The CDR3 is CASSFDSGRATGELFF. CDR3 nucleotides: TGTGCCAGCAGCTTTGATAGCGGGAGGGCCACCGGGGAGCTGTTTTTT.

As for this clonotype: One junction end disagrees with the germline gene, perhaps due to a read error. The chain recombines TRBV2 with TRBJ1-5; TRBD1 might be the D (5 bases). This CDR3 comprises 11 residues. CDR1 is SNHLY and CDR2 is FYNNEI in the germline V gene. The CDR3 sequence is CVSSGLGAQHF. Written as DNA, the CDR3 is TGTGTCAGCAGTGGCCTGGGGGCCCAGCATTTT.

In this sample, this clonotype turned up a few times. V and J are TRBV4-1 and TRBJ2-5; D may be TRBD2 (7 bases). Looked up from germline, CDR1 is MGHRA and CDR2 is YSYEKL. Trimming took 3 bases from V and 3 from J, leaving 23 bases between them. CDR3 length: 18 amino acids. CDR3 nucleotides: TGCGCCAGCAGCCAGGACCCTCGGGGGGCGGCCTCAGAAGAGACCCAGTACTTC. Its protein product is CASSQDPRGAASEETQYF.

The gene calls are TRBV20-1 and TRBJ1-1, with D maybe TRBD1 (6 bases). Between the trimmed V and J ends, which lost 1 base and 8 bases, there was a span of 17 bases. The CDR3 runs to 14 residues. Germline lookup yields CDR1 DFQATT and CDR2 SNEGSKA (reference sequence). CDR3 nucleotide sequence: TGCAGTGCTAGAGCTCCAGGGGCGAGATGGGAAGCTTTCTTT. Protein sequence: CSARAPGARWEAFF.